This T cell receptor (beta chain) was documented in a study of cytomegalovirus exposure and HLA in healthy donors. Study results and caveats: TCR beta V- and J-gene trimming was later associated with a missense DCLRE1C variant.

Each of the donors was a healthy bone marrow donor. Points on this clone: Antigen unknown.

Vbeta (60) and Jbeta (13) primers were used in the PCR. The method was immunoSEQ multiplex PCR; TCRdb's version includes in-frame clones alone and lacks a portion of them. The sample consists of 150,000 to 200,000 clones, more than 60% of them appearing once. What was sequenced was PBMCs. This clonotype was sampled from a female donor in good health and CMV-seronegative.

The CDR3 DNA follows: TGTGCCAGCAGCACGGACAGCCTTAACTATGGCTACACCTTC. Protein sequence: CASSTDSLNYGYTF. The rearrangement joins TRBV5-6 to TRBJ1-2, with D perhaps matching TRBD1 (6 bases). V was cut by 4 bases and J by 1 base, with 11 bases left in between. The germline CDR1 and CDR2 sequences are SGHDT and YYEEEE. The CDR3 has 14 residues.